This T cell receptor beta chain appears in the sequencing data of a study of shared clonotypes between healthy human individuals (dated by TCRdb to 2018 to 2020). Regarding the study in general: A couple of women and a few men aged 18 to 49 years were included in the cohort. For each donor, three plates each were used for CD4 naive and CD4 memory, two plates were used for CD8 naive, and one plate was used for CD8 memory. To estimate repertoire size and how much clonotype sharing occurs between individuals, the study deeply sequenced the blood TCR repertoires of several healthy adults. To increase sequencing depth and limit assay-specific biases, different laboratories used diverse techniques to prepare libraries and sequence TCR repertoires. Per donor, leukapheresis produced somewhere between about 0.85 and 10 billion PBMCs.

To note about this clone: Its antigen remains unidentified. Base qualities are not recorded, but no much larger clone differs from it by a single base. Other nucleotide sequences from this sample produce the same CDR3.

Study-wide findings and limitations: Pairwise subsampling indicated that sequencing depth was expected to affect the degree of clonotype sharing among donors. Naive subsets generally had larger estimated clonotype richness than memory subsets did. When four donors were compared, the shared fraction of clonotypes was roughly 5% for naive CD4, 3% to 4% for naive CD8, 2% to 2.5% for memory CD4, and 0.4% for memory CD8. Compared with non-shared clonotypes, the clonotypes found in all four sorted-subset donors had higher generation probabilities. The genetic and exposure-history diversity represented was limited by the small number of donors. Sampling was restricted to blood, and TCR repertoires in tissues likely differ from the TCR repertoires found in blood. Rarefaction of sorted-subset datasets indicated incomplete sequencing despite the large sequencing depth.

CD8 naive samples were obtained by positive selection for CCR7 among CD45RO-negative cells, yielding a CD45RA+CCR7+ population from which TemRA cells were excluded. The donors were healthy, HIV-negative adults with no recently reported acute infections or vaccinations. Every donor was a Caucasian adult living in Nashville, Tennessee, USA. Blood was collected by leukapheresis, and PBMCs were isolated by Ficoll-Histopaque density gradient centrifugation and then cryopreserved in liquid nitrogen vapor phase. Analytical flow cytometry was used to check the purity and quantity of every magnetically sorted T cell population. Genomic DNA was isolated from each sorted fraction and quantified by UV absorbance on a Nanodrop 2000c. Reading from cysteine to phenylalanine, the CDR3 counts 12 amino acids. Just CDR3 DNA is preserved here, 36 bases in frame from base 1. CDR1 and CDR2 are drawn from the germline V gene (reference sequence): SEHNR, FQNEAQ. At the junction V is shortened by 1 base and J by 10 bases, with 8 bases in between.

Using the deep immunoSEQ assay, multiplex PCR amplified TCR CDR3 regions from genomic DNA. Extracted genomic DNA from each cell subset was distributed evenly across all wells of several immunoSEQ 96-well plates, and each plate was treated as a replicate. For sorted subsets, each replicate PCR was loaded with roughly 200 ng genomic DNA, equivalent to 30,000 or so T cell genomes. Purified libraries were quantified with a Qubit 3.0 fluorometer, sized on a Bioanalyzer 2100, and re-quantified with the KAPA Library Quantification kit. Each immunoSEQ 96-well plate was sequenced on its own single-read 150-cycle Illumina NextSeq 550 flow cell. On the authors' methods: Because the immunoSEQ output included only junctional sequences and no quality scores, the filtering could not be the same as the filtering used for full-length reads. To assign V/J genes and CDR3, sequences were annotated using PyIR, a Python wrapper for IgBLAST v1.9, with IMGT germline references. Reads were filtered out if the reads had weak V/J assignments (E-value above 1e-6), no CDR3, stop codons, out-of-frame junctions, or ambiguous translated residues. V3J clonotypes were defined as sequences sharing an identical inferred V gene, J gene, and CDR3 amino acid sequence. Percentage overlap between repertoires was computed as shared unique clonotypes divided by the size of the smaller repertoire. Richness of each repertoire was evaluated using RTK rarefaction, the Chao1 estimator, and Recon v2.1 estimates of unobserved clonotypes. Generation probabilities for all TCRbeta clonotypes obtained by the gDNA method from a handful of donors were computed using OLGA. TCRdb stores this immuneACCESS table with in-frame sequences only. Part of the clones is absent; in the studies checked, under half of the shortfall reflects unresolved V genes, and no reason is known for the rest. From that table come the V and J calls and clone size; the DNA was used to work out D and trimming. The sample table records around 2.1 million clones; about 92% of these occur just once. The ten largest make up about 1.5% of the sample.

The source is a man aged 18 to 29 in good health. Some clones in this sample may be carry-over from other donors' samples. Sequenced sample: naive CD8+ T cells from PBMCs. The intended sense of this specimen's cell subset or site label: CD45RA+CCR7+. Recombination joined TRBV7-9 with TRBJ2-1; the D gene is possibly TRBD1, with 5 bases matching. This receptor has the CDR3 CASSLGGREQFF. The DNA sequence is as follows: TGTGCCAGCAGCTTAGGGGGCAGGGAGCAGTTCTTC. The CDR3 plus the reference TRBV7-9 and TRBJ2-1 genes for the other parts give the full variable domain: DTGVSQNPRHKITKRGQNVTFRCDPISEHNRLYWYRQTLGQGPEFLTYFQNEAQLEKSRLLSDRFSAERPKGSFSTLEIQRTEQGDSAMYLCASSLGGREQFFGPGTRLTVL.